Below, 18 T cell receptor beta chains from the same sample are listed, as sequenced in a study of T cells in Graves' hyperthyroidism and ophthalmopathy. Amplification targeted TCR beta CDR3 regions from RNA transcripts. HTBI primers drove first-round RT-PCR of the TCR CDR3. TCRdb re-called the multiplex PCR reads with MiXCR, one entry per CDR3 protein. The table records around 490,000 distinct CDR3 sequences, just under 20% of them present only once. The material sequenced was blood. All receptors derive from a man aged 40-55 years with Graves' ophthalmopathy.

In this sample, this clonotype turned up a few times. The CDR3 nucleotides read TGTGCCAGCAGTGGGATGACAGTGAACACTGAAGCTTTCTTT. Protein: CASSGMTVNTEAFF. The rearrangement links TRBV6-1 to TRBJ1-1; perhaps TRBD1 as D (5 bases). The V gene's germline CDR1 is MNHNS and CDR2 SASEGT. With 4 bases removed from V and 0 bases from J, the gap between germline ends came to 9 bases. The CDR3 spans 14 residues.

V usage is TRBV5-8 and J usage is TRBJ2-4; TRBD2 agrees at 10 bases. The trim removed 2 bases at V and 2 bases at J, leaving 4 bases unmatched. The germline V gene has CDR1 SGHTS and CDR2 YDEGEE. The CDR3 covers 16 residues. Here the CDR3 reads CASSFLAGASKNIQYF. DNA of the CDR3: TGTGCCAGCAGCTTTCTAGCGGGAGCCTCCAAAAACATTCAGTACTTC.

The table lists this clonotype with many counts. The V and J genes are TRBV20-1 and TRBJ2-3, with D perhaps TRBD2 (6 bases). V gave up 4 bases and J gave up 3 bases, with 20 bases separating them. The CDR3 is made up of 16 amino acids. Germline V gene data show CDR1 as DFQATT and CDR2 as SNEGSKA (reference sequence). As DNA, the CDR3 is TGCAGTGCTACCACCTTTGGGAGGCACAGAACAGATACGCAGTATTTT. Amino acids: CSATTFGRHRTDTQYF.

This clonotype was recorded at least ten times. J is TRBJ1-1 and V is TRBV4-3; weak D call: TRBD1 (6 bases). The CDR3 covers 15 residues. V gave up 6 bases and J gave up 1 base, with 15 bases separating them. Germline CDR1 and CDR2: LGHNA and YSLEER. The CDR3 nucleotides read TGCGCCAGCAGAGGACACAGGGTAGGGAACACTGAAGCTTTCTTT. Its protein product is CASRGHRVGNTEAFF.

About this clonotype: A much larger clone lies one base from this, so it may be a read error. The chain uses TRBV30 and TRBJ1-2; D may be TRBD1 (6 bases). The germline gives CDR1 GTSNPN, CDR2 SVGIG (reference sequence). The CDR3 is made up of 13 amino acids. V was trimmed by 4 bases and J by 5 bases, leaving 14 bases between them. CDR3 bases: TGTGCCTGGACGGGGGGCCCGGGGTATGGCTACACCTTC. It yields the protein CAWTGGPGYGYTF.

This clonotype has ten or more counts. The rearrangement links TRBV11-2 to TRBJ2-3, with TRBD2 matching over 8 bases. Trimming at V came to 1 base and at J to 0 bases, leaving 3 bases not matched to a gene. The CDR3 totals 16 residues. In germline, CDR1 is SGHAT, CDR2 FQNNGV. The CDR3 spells CASSLGLANSTDTQYF. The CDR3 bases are TGTGCCAGCAGCTTAGGACTAGCGAATAGCACAGATACGCAGTATTTT.

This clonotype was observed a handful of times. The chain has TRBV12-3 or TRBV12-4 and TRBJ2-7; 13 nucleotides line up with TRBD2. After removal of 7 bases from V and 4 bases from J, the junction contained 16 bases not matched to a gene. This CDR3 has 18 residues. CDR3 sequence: CASTLHRAGTSGTYEQYF. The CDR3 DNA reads TGTGCCAGCACCCTTCACAGGGCCGGGACTAGCGGGACATACGAGCAGTACTTC.

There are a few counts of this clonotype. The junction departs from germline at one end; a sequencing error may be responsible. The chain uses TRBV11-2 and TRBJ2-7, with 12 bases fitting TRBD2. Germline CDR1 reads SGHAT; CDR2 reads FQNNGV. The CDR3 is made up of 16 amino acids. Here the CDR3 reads CASSQELAGGHYEQYF. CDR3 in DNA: TGCGCCAGCAGCCAAGAGCTAGCGGGAGGGCACTACGAGCAGTACTTC.

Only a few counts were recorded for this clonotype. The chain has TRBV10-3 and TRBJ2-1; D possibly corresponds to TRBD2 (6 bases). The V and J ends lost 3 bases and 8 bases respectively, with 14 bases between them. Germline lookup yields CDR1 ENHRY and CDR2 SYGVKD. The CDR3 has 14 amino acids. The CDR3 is CAISDPGRVDEQFF. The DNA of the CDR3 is TGTGCCATCAGTGACCCCGGGAGAGTCGATGAGCAGTTCTTC.

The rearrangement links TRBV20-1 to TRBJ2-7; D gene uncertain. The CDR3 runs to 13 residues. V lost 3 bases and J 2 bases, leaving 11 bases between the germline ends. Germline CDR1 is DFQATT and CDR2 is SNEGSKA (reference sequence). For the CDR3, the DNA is TGCAGTGCTAGTTTGCCACCTACCTACGAGCAGTACTTC. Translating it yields CSASLPPTYEQYF.

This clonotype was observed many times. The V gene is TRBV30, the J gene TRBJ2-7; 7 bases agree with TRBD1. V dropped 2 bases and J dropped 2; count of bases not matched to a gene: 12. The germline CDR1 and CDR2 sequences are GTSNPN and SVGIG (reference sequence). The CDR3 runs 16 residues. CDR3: CAWSTRQGKGTYEQYF. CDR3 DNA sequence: TGTGCCTGGAGTACCCGACAGGGAAAGGGAACCTACGAGCAGTACTTC. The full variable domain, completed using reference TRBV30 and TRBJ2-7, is SQTIHQWPATLVQPVGSPLSLECTVEGTSNPNLYWYRQAAGRGLQLLFYSVGIGQISSEVPQNLSASRPQDRQFILSSKKLLLSDSGFYLCAWSTRQGKGTYEQYFGPGTRLTVT.

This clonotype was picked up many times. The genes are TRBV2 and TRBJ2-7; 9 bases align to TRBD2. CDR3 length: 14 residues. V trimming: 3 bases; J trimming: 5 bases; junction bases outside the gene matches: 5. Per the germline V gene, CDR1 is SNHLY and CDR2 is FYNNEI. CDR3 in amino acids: CASSDLAGVDEQYF. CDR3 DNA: TGTGCCAGCAGTGATTTAGCGGGAGTAGACGAGCAGTACTTC.

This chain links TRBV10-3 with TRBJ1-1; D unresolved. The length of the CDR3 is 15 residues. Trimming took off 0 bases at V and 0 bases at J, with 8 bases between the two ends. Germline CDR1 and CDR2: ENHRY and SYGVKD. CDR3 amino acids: CAISESGGLNTEAFF. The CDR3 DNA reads TGTGCCATCAGTGAGTCAGGAGGGTTGAACACTGAAGCTTTCTTT.

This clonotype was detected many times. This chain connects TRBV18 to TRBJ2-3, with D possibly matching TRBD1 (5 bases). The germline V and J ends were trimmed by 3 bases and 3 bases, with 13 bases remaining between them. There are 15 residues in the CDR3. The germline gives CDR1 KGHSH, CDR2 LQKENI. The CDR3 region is CASSPAVRGTDTQYF. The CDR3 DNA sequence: TGTGCCAGCTCACCCGCGGTTAGGGGTACAGATACGCAGTATTTT.

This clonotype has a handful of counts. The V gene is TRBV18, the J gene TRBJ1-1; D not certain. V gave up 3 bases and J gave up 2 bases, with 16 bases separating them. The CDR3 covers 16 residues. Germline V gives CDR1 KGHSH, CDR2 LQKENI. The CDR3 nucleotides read TGTGCCAGCTCACCGCCCCTTCAACCTTCAAACACTGAAGCTTTCTTT. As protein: CASSPPLQPSNTEAFF.

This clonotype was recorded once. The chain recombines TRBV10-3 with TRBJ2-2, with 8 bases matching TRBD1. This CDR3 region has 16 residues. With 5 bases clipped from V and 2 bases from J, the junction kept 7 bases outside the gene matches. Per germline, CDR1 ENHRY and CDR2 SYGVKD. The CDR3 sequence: CAISNDRGHNTGELFF. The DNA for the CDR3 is TGTGCCATCAGTAACGACAGGGGCCATAACACCGGGGAGCTGTTTTTT.

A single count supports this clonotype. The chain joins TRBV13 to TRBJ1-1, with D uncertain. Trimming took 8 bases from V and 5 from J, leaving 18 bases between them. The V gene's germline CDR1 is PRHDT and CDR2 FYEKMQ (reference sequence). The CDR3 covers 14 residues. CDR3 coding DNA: TGTGCCAGCGTTAGGCCGGCGGGGAGGACTGAAGCTTTCTTT. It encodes CASVRPAGRTEAFF.

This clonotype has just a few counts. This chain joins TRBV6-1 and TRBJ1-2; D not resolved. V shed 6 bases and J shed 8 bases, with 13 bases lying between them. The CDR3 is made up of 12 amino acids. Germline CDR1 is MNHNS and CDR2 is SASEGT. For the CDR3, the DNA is TGTGCCAGCAGAAGCCGTGAAGTCGGCTACACCTTC. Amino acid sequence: CASRSREVGYTF.